The T cell receptor (beta chain) described here comes from a study of blood T cell repertoires in COVID-19. As for the study in general: The United States, Italy and Spain provided the acute and convalescent COVID-19 samples.

This study enrolled people aged about 18 to 100 from about 24 US geographic areas. Trimming took off 0 bases at V and 2 bases at J, with 9 bases between the two ends. This CDR3 is 15 amino acids long. The germline gives CDR1 LGHDT, CDR2 YNNKEL (reference sequence). TCRdb's table, derived via immunoSEQ multiplex PCR, lists solely in-frame clones and lacks some. The sample includes around 280,000 clones, roughly 87% of them seen just once. The chain joins TRBV3-1 (or the pseudogene TRBV3-2) to TRBJ2-3; D is undetermined. The receptor was isolated from a woman aged 40 to 55 who had recovered from COVID-19. Material for sequencing was PBMCs or T cells enriched from blood (not recorded which). DNA of the CDR3: TGTGCCAGCAGCCAAGATGGCCGAATCACAGATACGCAGTATTTT. Translation gives CASSQDGRITDTQYF.